A single sample gave rise to the 23 T cell receptor beta chains below, sequenced in a study of CD8+ T cells in alopecia areata. Extraction and reverse transcription of RNA yielded cDNA as the sequencing template. The method was immunoSEQ multiplex PCR; TCRdb's version includes in-frame clones alone and lacks a portion of them. The sample contains some 3,500 clones, none of them singletons. Cutaneous lymph nodes were pooled and cells sorted by CD4, CD8alpha, NKG2D, NKG2ACE and more. The sample comprised CD8+ T cells sorted from a lymph node. The receptors were gathered from a C3H/HeJ mouse with alopecia areata. For the strain, the MHC haplotype given is H2-k.

At least ten counts were recorded for this clone. The listed genes are named as in mouse. From the germline J gene comes the end of the CDR3, since the read stops 4 residues before it. The V gene is TRBV19, the J gene TRBJ2-5, with 9 bases identical to TRBD2. Germline V gene sequence: CDR1 FNHDT, CDR2 SITEND (reference sequence). The junction had 3 bases not matched to a gene; V was cut back by 4 bases and J by 0 bases. The CDR3 loop spans 15 amino acids. The part of the CDR3 DNA that was read is TGTGCCAGCAGTTTACTGGGGGGTAACCAAGAC. Translated, it gives CASSLLGGNQD. The whole CDR3 reads CASSLLGGNQDTQYF.

This clone was found many times. Gene labels here are mouse ones. Sequencing ends 4 residues short of the CDR3 end; the germline J gene provides the rest. V usage is TRBV13-2 and J usage is TRBJ2-7; D is perhaps TRBD2 (7 bases). V shed 2 bases and J shed 2 bases, with 8 bases lying between them. The CDR3 is made up of 13 amino acids. Germline V gene lookup returns CDR1 NNHNN and CDR2 SYGAGS (reference sequence). CDR3 bases read: TGTGCCAGCGGTGACTGGGGGCCCTAT. This translates into CASGDWGPY. The full-length CDR3 reads as CASGDWGPYEQYF.

This clone was seen repeatedly, ten times or more. Germline and genes: mouse. The CDR3 end falls 4 residues outside the read, so it is completed with the germline J gene. This chain uses TRBV16 with TRBJ1-1; D remains ambiguous. Germline V gene sequence: CDR1 SGHSA, CDR2 FRNQAP. V was clipped by 9 bases and J by 4 bases, with 6 bases between them. The CDR3 totals 10 residues. The sequenced part of the CDR3 DNA is TGTGCAAGGCGCAGCACA. Its translation: CARRST. The full-length CDR3 reads as CARRSTEVFF.

This clone was found many times. Genes here carry mouse names. The sequenced CDR3 bases are TGTGCTAGCAGTCCCTCGGACTGGGACTCC. This gives the protein CASSPSDWDS. The whole CDR3 protein is CASSPSDWDSDYTF. The chain links TRBV29 to TRBJ1-2; D ambiguous. The read ends 4 residues shy of where the CDR3 ends; the end is completed using the germline J gene. Per the germline V gene, CDR1 is MSHET and CDR2 is SYDVDS. This CDR3 is built from 14 residues. Trimming removed 5 bases from V and 3 bases from J, with 13 bases in between.

In its sample, this clone is medium-sized (0.01 to 0.1%). Gene and germline names: mouse. CDR3 amino acids: CASSEWTDQDTQYF. The sequenced CDR3 bases are TGTGCCAGCAGTGAGTGGACAGACCAAGAC. The V gene is TRBV13-1, the J gene TRBJ2-5, with TRBD1 as a possible D gene (6 bases). The read falls 4 residues short of the CDR3 end, and the missing part is taken from the germline J gene. Trimming took off 2 bases at V and 1 base at J, with 8 bases between the two ends. The CDR3 is made up of 14 amino acids. CDR1 and CDR2 (germline): NSHNY, SYGAGN.

This clone rates as medium-sized. The listed genes are named as in mouse. The sequence runs out 4 residues before the end of the CDR3; the remainder is reconstructed from the germline J gene. The chain couples TRBV5 to TRBJ2-7, with 9 nucleotides matching TRBD2. This CDR3 region has 14 residues. The germline gives CDR1 LGHNA, CDR2 YNLKQL (reference sequence). Losses at the gene ends were 5 bases for V and 3 bases for J; bases not matched to a gene: 5. This CDR3 is CASSSGTGNYEQYF. The sequenced CDR3 bases are TGTGCCAGCAGCTCCGGGACTGGGAACTAT.

This clone ranks as medium-sized (0.01 to 0.1%). These gene names are mouse names. Read coverage stops 4 residues before the CDR3 terminus; the germline J gene supplies the remainder. This chain connects TRBV17 to TRBJ2-2; no clear D gene. With 2 bases removed from V and 2 bases from J, the gap between germline ends came to 6 bases. The V gene's germline CDR1 is MNHDT and CDR2 YYDKIL. This CDR3 is built from 14 residues. CDR3 protein: CASSRPQNTGQLYF. The covered CDR3 bases are TGTGCTAGCAGTAGACCGCAGAACACCGGG.

This clone was seen repeatedly, ten times or more. All gene names here are mouse names. The read ends 4 residues early relative to the CDR3; the germline J gene fills the gap. The chain is built from TRBV19 and TRBJ2-3, with 11 positions matching TRBD1. Germline CDR1 and CDR2: FNHDT and SITEND (reference sequence). The CDR3 spans 14 residues. CDR3 bases read: TGTGCCAGCAGTCCCGGGACAGGGGGAGAA. Its protein product is CASSPGTGGE. In full, the CDR3 reads CASSPGTGGETLYF. Full variable domain (rest looked up from reference TRBV19 and TRBJ2-3): GGIITQTPKFLIGQEGQKLTLKCQQNFNHDTMYWYRQDSGKGLRLIYYSITENDLQKGDLSEGYDASREKKSSFSLTVTSAQKNEMAVFLCASSPGTGGETLYFGSGTRLTVL.

This clone was seen many times. Gene names and germline match the mouse. The read falls 4 residues short of the CDR3 end, and the missing part is taken from the germline J gene. V is TRBV13-3 and J is TRBJ2-1, with D unresolved. The CDR3 contains 11 residues. The germline gives CDR1 NNHDY, CDR2 SYVADS. CDR3 sequence reads: CASTLRTEQFF. The covered CDR3 bases are TGTGCCAGCACTCTGCGCACT.

This clone was picked up many times. Mouse gene names and germline throughout. Read data end 4 residues before the CDR3 end; the end is taken from the germline J gene. This chain joins TRBV19 and TRBJ2-7, with 11 bases identical to TRBD2. In germline, CDR1 is FNHDT, CDR2 SITEND (reference sequence). The junction had 5 bases not matched to a gene; V was cut back by 6 bases and J by 0 bases. There are 15 residues in the CDR3. Incomplete CDR3 DNA: TGTGCCAGCAATCGACTGGGGGGGAGCTCCTAT. Its protein product is CASNRLGGSSY. The entire CDR3 sequence reads CASNRLGGSSYEQYF. The full variable domain, rest sourced from reference TRBV19 and TRBJ2-7, is GGIITQTPKFLIGQEGQKLTLKCQQNFNHDTMYWYRQDSGKGLRLIYYSITENDLQKGDLSEGYDASREKKSSFSLTVTSAQKNEMAVFLCASNRLGGSSYEQYFGPGTRLTVL.

This clone is termed medium-sized. The genes are named according to mouse. The read terminates 4 residues ahead of where the CDR3 ends, so the germline J gene completes it. The chain employs TRBV17 and TRBJ2-5; TRBD2 aligns across 10 bases. The trim removed 3 bases at V and 0 bases at J, leaving 0 bases unmatched. The germline V gene has CDR1 MNHDT and CDR2 YYDKIL. CDR3 length: 15 amino acids. This CDR3 is CASSRTGGNQDTQYF. The covered CDR3 bases are TGTGCTAGCAGTAGGACTGGGGGGAACCAAGAC. The whole variable domain, filled in from reference TRBV17 and TRBJ2-5, reads DTTVKQNPRYKLARVGKPVNLICSQTMNHDTMYWYQKKPNQAPKLLLFYYDKILNREADTFEKFQSSRPNNSFCSLYIGSAGLEYSAMYLCASSRTGGNQDTQYFGPGTRLLVL.

This clone was observed a handful of times. Gene names follow the mouse nomenclature. The read comes to an end 4 residues before the CDR3 does, leaving the germline J gene to fill in the end. This chain uses TRBV13-2 with TRBJ2-7; 7 nucleotides agree with TRBD2. The CDR3 runs to 13 residues. The germline gives CDR1 NNHNN, CDR2 SYGAGS (reference sequence). The ends lost 6 bases at V and 2 bases at J; junction bases unmatched: 5. The chain's CDR3 is CASAGTEPYEQYF. CDR3 DNA (partial): TGTGCCAGCGCCGGGACTGAGCCCTAT.

This clone was recorded many times. Germline and genes here are mouse. The DNA ends 4 residues before the CDR3 does, and the rest of the CDR3 is filled in from the germline J gene. The chain is built from TRBV31 and TRBJ1-1, with 8 bases aligning to TRBD1. The V gene's germline CDR1 is GKSSPN and CDR2 SITVG. The CDR3 consists of 13 residues. After removal of 7 bases from V and 1 base from J, the junction contained 5 bases not matched to a gene. The CDR3 sequence is CASWTGRNTEVFF. The CDR3 DNA, read in part, is TGTGCCTCCTGGACAGGGAGGAACACA. Using reference TRBV31 and TRBJ1-1 for the parts outside the CDR3, the full variable domain is AQTIHQWPVAEIKAVGSPLSLGCTIKGKSSPNLYWYWQATGGTLQQLFYSITVGQVESVVQLNLSASRPKDDQFILSTEKLLLSHSGFYLCASWTGRNTEVFFGKGTRLTVV.

This clone was observed at least ten times. Germline and genes: mouse. The read stops 4 residues short of the end of the CDR3; the missing end is completed from the germline J gene. The chain combines TRBV19 with TRBJ2-5; 14 bases agree with TRBD2. The CDR3 has 17 residues. Germline V gives CDR1 FNHDT, CDR2 SITEND (reference sequence). The CDR3 loop is CASSPSGTGGAPDTQYF. The DNA read from the CDR3 is TGTGCCAGCAGCCCGTCCGGGACTGGGGGGGCGCCAGAC.

In its sample, this clone was seen a few times. Mouse germline and gene names are used. The CDR3 end is not reached by the read, which stops 4 residues before it; the germline J gene fills it in. The V call is TRBV19, the J call TRBJ2-4; 8 positions match TRBD2. This CDR3 has 12 amino acids. Germline V gene sequence: CDR1 FNHDT, CDR2 SITEND (reference sequence). V trimming: 7 bases; J trimming: 3 bases; junction bases outside the gene matches: 1. The CDR3 DNA, read in part, is TGTGCCAGCCGGACTGGGCAAAAC. This encodes CASRTGQN. The complete CDR3 reads CASRTGQNTLYF. The variable domain in full, completed from reference TRBV19 and TRBJ2-4, reads GGIITQTPKFLIGQEGQKLTLKCQQNFNHDTMYWYRQDSGKGLRLIYYSITENDLQKGDLSEGYDASREKKSSFSLTVTSAQKNEMAVFLCASRTGQNTLYFGAGTRLSVL.

The table lists this clone with a few counts. Mouse names are used for the genes. The read stops 4 residues short of the end of the CDR3; the missing end is completed from the germline J gene. The chain uses TRBV13-2 and TRBJ1-2; D might be TRBD1 (5 bases). The CDR3 sequence is 16 residues long. Germline CDR1 reads NNHNN; CDR2 reads SYGAGS (reference sequence). The V end was cut by 0 bases, the J end by 2 bases, with 14 bases between. Here the CDR3 reads CASGDALGGRNSDYTF. Incomplete CDR3 DNA: TGTGCCAGCGGTGATGCTTTGGGGGGGAGGAACTCC.

As for this clone: Gene names and germline refer to mouse. The read terminates 4 residues ahead of where the CDR3 ends, so the germline J gene completes it. J is TRBJ2-5 and V is TRBV4; 12 positions match TRBD2. Trimming cost V 5 bases and J 3 bases; bases outside gene matches: 0. The CDR3 runs 14 residues. Germline lookup yields CDR1 LGHDT and CDR2 YNNKQL (reference sequence). CDR3 bases read: TGTGCCAGCAGCGGACTGGGGGGGCAAGAC. Protein: CASSGLGGQD. The full CDR3 is CASSGLGGQDTQYF.

This clone has only a few counts. The genes are named according to mouse. The CDR3 extends 4 residues past the end of the read, so its final part is completed from the germline J gene. This rearrangement joins TRBV13-3 to TRBJ2-4, with TRBD2 matching over 8 bases. This CDR3 contains 15 residues. V was clipped by 5 bases and J by 0 bases; unmatched bases: 5. CDR1 NNHDY and CDR2 SYVADS come from the germline V gene. CDR3 residues: CASSVTGGSQNTLYF. CDR3 DNA, as far as it was read: TGTGCCAGCAGCGTTACTGGGGGTAGTCAAAAC.

This clone was picked up many times. These gene names are mouse names. The CDR3 end is not reached by the read, which stops 4 residues before it; the germline J gene fills it in. The rearrangement links TRBV29 to TRBJ2-1; D might be TRBD1 (6 bases). V was shortened by 6 bases and J by 1 base, with 10 bases between the two germline ends. This CDR3 has 14 amino acids. CDR1 is MSHET, CDR2 SYDVDS, per germline. CDR3 sequence: CASSRDRNYAEQFF. The CDR3 DNA, read in part, is TGTGCTAGCAGCCGCGACAGGAACTATGCT.

There are many counts of this clone. Gene names are the mouse ones. The observed sequence ends 4 residues before the CDR3 terminus, with the missing tail filled in from the germline J gene. The chain couples TRBV19 to TRBJ2-7, with TRBD2 matching 9 bases. This CDR3 contains 13 residues. Germline-derived CDR1 and CDR2 are FNHDT and SITEND (reference sequence). Partial CDR3 DNA: TGTGCCAGCAGCCCAGACTGGGGGTAT. As protein: CASSPDWGY. The full CDR3 protein reads CASSPDWGYEQYF.

By proportion, this clone is medium-sized. Gene names follow the mouse nomenclature. Here the CDR3 reads CASSQGQGDSYEQYF. The sequenced part of the CDR3 DNA is TGTGCCAGCAGCCAAGGACAGGGGGACTCCTAT. The rearrangement uses TRBV5 and TRBJ2-7; 9 positions agree with TRBD1. The read halts 4 residues ahead of the CDR3 end, with the missing end drawn from the germline J gene. Trimming took 1 base from V and 0 from J; bases not matched to a gene: 1. Germline values: CDR1 LGHNA, CDR2 YNLKQL (reference sequence). CDR3 length: 15 residues.

This clone was counted only a few times. Germline and genes here are mouse. CDR3 residues: CASSVPPRAASAETLYF. The part of the CDR3 DNA that was read is TGTGCCAGCAGTGTCCCCCCCAGGGCGGCTAGTGCAGAA. This chain joins TRBV13-2 and TRBJ2-3; TRBD1 is a possible D gene (5 bases). The read stops 4 residues short of the end of the CDR3; the missing end is completed from the germline J gene. Germline V gene lookup returns CDR1 NNHNN and CDR2 SYGAGS (reference sequence). The CDR3 spans 17 residues. The germline V and J ends were trimmed by 7 bases and 0 bases, with 21 bases remaining between them.

To note about this clone: Genes here carry mouse names. The sequence runs out 4 residues before the end of the CDR3; the remainder is reconstructed from the germline J gene. The chain joins TRBV31 to TRBJ2-5; TRBD1 matches at 7 bases. The V segment lost 1 base and the J segment 3 bases; nucleotides outside the gene matches: 1. The length of the CDR3 is 13 residues. Germline-derived CDR1 and CDR2 are GKSSPN and SITVG. The sequenced part of the CDR3 DNA is TGTGCCTGGAGTCGGGACAGACAAGAC. Its translation: CAWSRDRQD. The whole CDR3 is CAWSRDRQDTQYF.